These 21 T cell receptor beta chains share one sample of origin, sequenced in a study of identical twins. TCRdb reprocessed the 5' RACE reads via MiXCR and lists one record per CDR3 protein. In the table there are about 300,000 distinct CDR3 sequences, approximately 13% of which are singletons. The same sample was also studied in work on yellow fever vaccine responses in identical twins.

The sequenced sample was CD8+ T cells sorted from blood. Receptor source: a woman aged 18-29 years in good health.

This clonotype was seen at least ten times. This chain joins TRBV7-9 and TRBJ2-1; D possibly corresponds to TRBD1 (5 bases). V lost 4 bases and J 3 bases, leaving 13 bases between the germline ends. The germline V gene encodes CDR1 SEHNR and CDR2 FQNEAQ (reference sequence). This CDR3 contains 15 residues. CDR3 sequence reads: CASSSIGAFYNEQFF. CDR3 nucleotides: TGTGCCAGCAGCTCAATTGGGGCCTTCTACAATGAGCAGTTCTTC.

The V gene is TRBV7-9, the J gene TRBJ1-1; the D is unclear. This CDR3 spans 15 amino acids. V lost 1 base and J lost 1, with 10 bases in between. Germline CDR1 is SEHNR and CDR2 is FQNEAQ (reference sequence). The CDR3 sequence is CASSLVSTGNTEAFF. CDR3 bases: TGTGCCAGCAGCTTAGTCTCGACTGGGAACACTGAAGCTTTCTTT.

This clonotype was recorded a few times. The chain is built from TRBV6-1 and TRBJ2-2; weak D call: TRBD1 (6 bases). Germline-derived CDR1 and CDR2 are MNHNS and SASEGT. The CDR3 runs to 14 residues. The V end was cut by 6 bases, the J end by 3 bases, with 11 bases between. The CDR3 DNA sequence: TGTGCCAGCAGGCCCGGGACATACACCGGGGAGCTGTTTTTT. Translated: CASRPGTYTGELFF.

The chain links TRBV7-9 to TRBJ1-2; unclear D gene. CDR1 is SEHNR and CDR2 is FQNEAQ in the germline V gene (reference sequence). This CDR3 contains 15 residues. Trimming cost V 5 bases and J 6 bases, with 19 bases left between them. The CDR3 reads CASSLDFGWTDGYTF. In DNA form, the CDR3 reads TGTGCCAGCAGCCTCGACTTTGGCTGGACCGATGGCTACACCTTC.

In its sample, this clonotype was seen a few times. The chain uses TRBV9 and TRBJ2-1; 13 bases agree with TRBD2. Trimming took 6 bases from V and 3 from J; bases not matched to a gene: 6. The CDR3 extends over 16 amino acids. The germline V gene encodes CDR1 SGDLS and CDR2 YYNGEE. The CDR3 loop reads CASTSTSGGFYNEQFF. CDR3 DNA: TGTGCCAGCACATCGACTAGCGGGGGGTTCTACAATGAGCAGTTCTTC.

This chain joins TRBV5-5 and TRBJ2-2; TRBD1 matches 10 bases. From germline, CDR1 is SGHKS and CDR2 YYEKEE (reference sequence). V dropped 4 bases and J dropped 4; count of bases not matched to a gene: 10. The CDR3 spans 17 residues. CDR3 nucleotide sequence: TGTGCCAGCAGCACCCGAGACAGGGGGCTCGTCACCGGGGAGCTGTTTTTT. Its translation is CASSTRDRGLVTGELFF. The whole variable domain, remainder taken from reference TRBV5-5 and TRBJ2-2, is DAGVTQSPTHLIKTRGQQVTLRCSPISGHKSVSWYQQVLGQGPQFIFQYYEKEERGRGNFPDRFSARQFPNYSSELNVNALLLGDSALYLCASSTRDRGLVTGELFFGEGSRLTVL.

A few counts support this clonotype. The chain combines TRBV5-1 with TRBJ2-3, with 11 nucleotides matching TRBD2. V dropped 4 bases and J dropped 6; count of bases not matched to a gene: 10. The germline V gene encodes CDR1 SGHRS and CDR2 YFSETQ. CDR3 length equals 16 residues. The CDR3, as DNA: TGCGCCAGCAGCCCACTAGCGGGAGCTCCGGGGGATACGCAGTATTTT. Its protein is CASSPLAGAPGDTQYF.

The chain combines TRBV20-1 with TRBJ2-1; the match to TRBD1 covers 9 bases. This CDR3 has 16 amino acids. The V and J ends lost 3 bases and 7 bases, in that order; junction bases with no gene match: 13. CDR1 is DFQATT and CDR2 is SNEGSKA in the germline V gene (reference sequence). CDR3 DNA sequence: TGCAGTGCTAGCAGTTACAGGGGGCAGGTCGGGAATGAGCAGTTCTTC. It specifies CSASSYRGQVGNEQFF.

This clonotype was recorded many times. V is TRBV12-3 or TRBV12-4 and J is TRBJ2-7, with D perhaps given as TRBD1 or TRBD2 (6 bases each). The CDR3 contains 14 residues. V lost 3 bases and J lost 0, with 9 bases in between. The CDR3: CASSFGGRSYEQYF. CDR3 DNA: TGTGCCAGCAGTTTTGGGGGGCGCTCCTACGAGCAGTACTTC.

The genes are TRBV5-1 and TRBJ2-2; D not resolved. This CDR3 is built from 17 residues. Trimming left V 3 bases short and J 1 base short, with 16 bases between. Germline V gene data show CDR1 as SGHRS and CDR2 as YFSETQ. CDR3 region: CASSSDFVDLNTGELFF. The CDR3 nucleotides read TGCGCCAGCAGCTCAGATTTCGTCGACCTGAACACCGGGGAGCTGTTTTTT.

The gene calls are TRBV7-9 and TRBJ2-5; unclear D gene. V was cut by 1 base and J by 2 bases, with 8 bases left in between. This CDR3 comprises 14 residues. Germline loops: CDR1 SEHNR, CDR2 FQNEAQ (reference sequence). The CDR3 sequence: CASSLDYVQETQYF. CDR3 nucleotides: TGTGCCAGCAGCTTAGACTACGTACAAGAGACCCAGTACTTC.

This clonotype was seen only a few times. The J gene is TRBJ2-7, the V gene TRBV9, with 8 bases matching TRBD1. CDR3 length: 15 amino acids. V lost 3 bases and J lost 4; bases outside the gene matches: 9. From germline, CDR1 is SGDLS and CDR2 YYNGEE. CDR3 DNA sequence: TGTGCCAGCAGCGCGGGACAGGTTAGTCTGTACGAGCAGTACTTC. Translated: CASSAGQVSLYEQYF. The full variable domain, in which reference TRBV9 and TRBJ2-7 provide the parts outside the CDR3, is DSGVTQTPKHLITATGQRVTLRCSPRSGDLSVYWYQQSLDQGLQFLIQYYNGEERAKGNILERFSAQQFPDLHSELNLSSLELGDSALYFCASSAGQVSLYEQYFGPGTRLTVT.

V usage is TRBV29-1 and J usage is TRBJ2-2; no clear D gene. Trimming removed 4 bases at V and 7 bases at J, with 4 bases between. The CDR3 is made up of 10 amino acids. Germline V gene sequence: CDR1 SQVTM, CDR2 ANQGSEA. The CDR3 loop reads CSVGVGELFF. The CDR3 DNA reads TGCAGCGTTGGAGTCGGGGAGCTGTTTTTT.

This sequence joins TRBV28 and TRBJ1-5; the D is unclear. Trimming stripped 7 bases from V and 0 bases from J, with 7 bases between. Germline V gene sequence: CDR1 MDHEN, CDR2 SYDVKM. The CDR3 totals 13 residues. This CDR3 reads CASNRGSNQPQHF. In DNA form, the CDR3 reads TGTGCCAGCAATCGGGGTAGCAATCAGCCCCAGCATTTT.

This chain connects TRBV20-1 to TRBJ2-3; possible D gene TRBD2, 5 bases. The CDR3 totals 16 residues. V lost 6 bases to trimming and J lost 0 bases, with 19 bases between them. Germline assignment: CDR1 DFQATT and CDR2 SNEGSKA (reference sequence). CDR3 in DNA: TGCAGTGCCCGAGACTTGGACTTACCTAGCACAGATACGCAGTATTTT. It yields the protein CSARDLDLPSTDTQYF.

This clonotype was detected only a few times. J is TRBJ2-5 and V is TRBV4-2; D remains unclear. With 5 bases removed from V and 3 bases from J, the gap between germline ends came to 10 bases. The CDR3 consists of 13 residues. Germline lookup yields CDR1 LGHNA and CDR2 YNFKEQ. CDR3 loop: CASSVSWKETQYF. The DNA of the CDR3 is TGTGCCAGCAGCGTTTCGTGGAAAGAGACCCAGTACTTC.

V usage is TRBV20-1 and J usage is TRBJ2-5; D may match TRBD1 or TRBD2 (6 bases each). The CDR3 is 14 amino acids. The germline V gene encodes CDR1 DFQATT and CDR2 SNEGSKA (reference sequence). Written as DNA, the CDR3 is TGCAGCGGGGGCACCTCACCCCTGCGGGAGACCCAGTACTTC. Translated, it gives CSGGTSPLRETQYF.

This clonotype appeared a few times. J is TRBJ2-5 and V is TRBV5-1; D is perhaps TRBD1 or TRBD2 (6 bases each). The V gene lost 0 bases and the J gene lost 4 bases, with 19 bases spanning the gap. The germline CDR1 and CDR2 sequences are SGHRS and YFSETQ. The CDR3 is 17 amino acids. CDR3 nucleotide sequence: TGCGCCAGCAGCTTGGCAGAGACCTATGGGGGGCGAGAGACCCAGTACTTC. This encodes CASSLAETYGGRETQYF.

This clonotype was found a few times. V is TRBV5-1 and J is TRBJ1-6, with D tentatively TRBD1 (5 bases). The CDR3 covers 16 residues. With 5 bases removed from V and 0 bases from J, the gap between germline ends came to 12 bases. CDR1 SGHRS and CDR2 YFSETQ come from the germline V gene. The CDR3 here is CASSYDSYSYNSPLHF. CDR3 coding DNA: TGCGCCAGCAGTTATGACAGCTACTCCTATAATTCACCCCTCCACTTT.

This clonotype was counted only a few times. The rearrangement joins TRBV20-1 to TRBJ1-2, with 8 bases that match TRBD1. Trimming cost V 0 bases and J 4 bases; bases outside gene matches: 1. Germline CDR1 and CDR2: DFQATT and SNEGSKA (reference sequence). The CDR3 loop spans 13 amino acids. CDR3 DNA: TGCAGTGCTAGAGATGGGACAGGCTATGGCTACACCTTC. Protein: CSARDGTGYGYTF.

This clonotype appeared a few times. J is TRBJ2-3 and V is TRBV28; 14 bases map to TRBD2. V gave up 7 bases and J gave up 6 bases; unmatched junction bases: 6. Germline CDR1 and CDR2: MDHEN and SYDVKM. The CDR3 sequence is 15 residues long. The DNA for the CDR3 is TGTGCCAGCACGGGACTAGCGGGGGACCGCGATACGCAGTATTTT. Its translation is CASTGLAGDRDTQYF.